A single sample is the source of the 25 T cell receptor beta chains below, sequenced in a study of T cell changes during pregnancy in multiple sclerosis. Measured with immunoSEQ multiplex PCR; TCRdb has only the in-frame clones, and not every one. This sample yields some 59,000 clones, of which approximately 91% are seen a single time; 1.3% belongs to the top ten. Sequencing used peripheral blood, obtained in the second trimester of pregnancy. The receptor set was obtained from a female donor with multiple sclerosis, enrolled in a pregnancy study.

The V gene is TRBV6-1, the J gene TRBJ1-1, with D tentatively TRBD1 (5 bases). Trimming cost V 4 bases and J 0 bases, with 9 bases left between them. This CDR3 has 14 amino acids. Germline CDR1 reads MNHNS; CDR2 reads SASEGT. The CDR3 loop is CASSVDRLNTEAFF. The CDR3 DNA sequence: TGTGCCAGCAGTGTTGACAGATTGAACACTGAAGCTTTCTTT.

V gene TRBV6-1 combines with J gene TRBJ1-3; D ambiguous. V was shortened by 3 bases and J by 0 bases, with 12 bases between the two germline ends. Germline assignment: CDR1 MNHNS and CDR2 SASEGT. The CDR3 has 16 residues. CDR3 amino acids: CASSDWRVNSGNTIYF. The DNA of the CDR3 is TGTGCCAGCAGTGACTGGAGGGTCAACTCTGGAAACACCATATATTTT.

This chain links TRBV11-2 with TRBJ1-1, with a weak D call TRBD1 (5 bases). From germline, CDR1 is SGHAT and CDR2 FQNNGV. This CDR3 spans 15 amino acids. The V gene lost 1 base and the J gene lost 8 bases, with 17 bases spanning the gap. DNA for the CDR3: TGTGCCAGCAGCTTAGTTCGCAGCATAAAGGGGGAAGCTTTCTTT. Translating gives CASSLVRSIKGEAFF.

The rearrangement uses TRBV9 and TRBJ1-4; D may be TRBD1 (5 bases). Germline loops: CDR1 SGDLS, CDR2 YYNGEE. This CDR3 is built from 17 residues. Trimming stripped 3 bases from V and 6 bases from J, with 21 bases between. DNA of the CDR3: TGTGCCAGCAGCGCCTCGAGGCAGGGAGGGGTCTATGAAAAACTGTTTTTT. Encoded protein: CASSASRQGGVYEKLFF.

This chain links TRBV5-1 with TRBJ2-3, with a possible D match to TRBD1 (5 bases). Germline assignment: CDR1 SGHRS and CDR2 YFSETQ. The CDR3 runs to 14 residues. Trimming stripped 0 bases from V and 2 bases from J, with 7 bases between. CDR3 amino acids: CASSLGGLTDTQYF. The CDR3 nucleotides are TGCGCCAGCAGCTTGGGGGGCCTCACAGATACGCAGTATTTT. The complete variable domain, with remaining parts taken from reference TRBV5-1 and TRBJ2-3, reads KAGVTQTPRYLIKTRGQQVTLSCSPISGHRSVSWYQQTPGQGLQFLFEYFSETQRNKGNFPGRFSGRQFSNSRSEMNVSTLELGDSALYLCASSLGGLTDTQYFGPGTRLTVL.

V and J are TRBV9 and TRBJ1-1; D is perhaps TRBD1 (5 bases). Trimming pared 6 bases from V and 3 bases from J, leaving 21 bases between. Germline CDR1 and CDR2: SGDLS and YYNGEE. The CDR3 has 16 amino acids. The chain's CDR3 is CASTVLDNKGDTEAFF. As DNA, the CDR3 is TGTGCCAGCACCGTCCTGGACAATAAGGGCGACACTGAAGCTTTCTTT.

The V and J genes are TRBV5-6 and TRBJ1-4; 7 bases match TRBD1. The CDR3 runs to 17 residues. V lost 2 bases, J lost 5 bases, and 12 bases stayed unmatched. CDR1 SGHDT and CDR2 YYEEEE come from the germline V gene. CDR3 protein: CASSFLPWTGSNEKLFF. As DNA, the CDR3 is TGTGCCAGCAGCTTTCTACCATGGACAGGCTCGAATGAAAAACTGTTTTTT.

V gene TRBV5-6 combines with J gene TRBJ1-1; 7 bases align to TRBD1. CDR1 is SGHDT, CDR2 YYEEEE, per germline. With 4 bases clipped from V and 1 base from J, the junction kept 4 bases outside the gene matches. CDR3 length equals 14 residues. The CDR3 sequence: CASSRGQPNTEAFF. In DNA form, the CDR3 reads TGTGCCAGCAGCCGGGGACAGCCGAACACTGAAGCTTTCTTT.

The chain has TRBV2 and TRBJ1-1; 8 nucleotides line up with TRBD1. CDR1 and CDR2 from the germline V gene are SNHLY and FYNNEI. Trimming cost V 8 bases and J 5 bases; bases outside gene matches: 4. This CDR3 has 12 residues. CDR3 residues: CASPTGATEAFF. DNA of the CDR3: TGTGCCAGCCCGACAGGGGCAACTGAAGCTTTCTTT.

This chain's CDR3 is CASSVGPDRWTEAFF. The CDR3 DNA reads as TGTGCCAGCAGCGTAGGACCCGACAGGTGGACTGAAGCTTTCTTT. V usage is TRBV9 and J usage is TRBJ1-1, with TRBD1 as a possible D gene (6 bases). The germline CDR1 and CDR2 sequences are SGDLS and YYNGEE. V lost 0 bases to trimming and J lost 5 bases, with 14 bases between them. The CDR3 totals 15 residues.

J is TRBJ2-1 and V is TRBV5-6, with 9 bases matching TRBD2. CDR1 and CDR2 (germline): SGHDT, YYEEEE. After removal of 4 bases from V and 10 bases from J, the junction contained 6 bases not matched to a gene. This CDR3 is built from 13 residues. CDR3 residues: CASSGGGVREQFF. The CDR3 region has the DNA TGTGCCAGCAGCGGCGGGGGGGTGCGGGAGCAGTTCTTC.

This clone is a singleton in its sample. This chain uses TRBV5-4 with TRBJ1-2; the match to TRBD1 covers 8 bases. This CDR3 has 16 amino acids. Germline values: CDR1 SGHNT, CDR2 YYREEE (reference sequence). The V segment lost 4 bases and the J segment 0 bases; nucleotides outside the gene matches: 8. CDR3 region: CASSRDRFIANYGYTF. DNA for the CDR3: TGTGCCAGCAGCAGGGACAGGTTTATAGCTAACTATGGCTACACCTTC.

The rearrangement links TRBV5-6 to TRBJ2-7; D ambiguous. The germline V gene has CDR1 SGHDT and CDR2 YYEEEE. This CDR3 has 15 residues. The ends were cut back, 2 bases at V and 5 bases at J, with 17 bases in the middle. The CDR3 bases are TGTGCCAGCAGCTTCGAGTCCCGGGTCCCCCACGAGCAGTACTTC. It yields the protein CASSFESRVPHEQYF.

The chain has TRBV7-3 and TRBJ2-1; 7 bases agree with TRBD2. Trimming removed 1 base from V and 5 bases from J; junction bases left unmatched: 2. This CDR3 comprises 14 residues. The germline V gene has CDR1 SGHTA and CDR2 FQGTGA. The CDR3 coding sequence is TGTGCCAGCAGCTTAAGGGGAGGGAACAATGAGCAGTTCTTC. Translated, it gives CASSLRGGNNEQFF.

The J gene is TRBJ2-3, the V gene TRBV11-2; D is ambiguous. The V gene lost 7 bases and the J gene lost 4 bases, with 9 bases spanning the gap. This CDR3 comprises 12 residues. CDR1 and CDR2 (germline): SGHAT, FQNNGV. This chain's CDR3 is CASTSLPDTQYF. The CDR3 DNA is TGTGCCAGCACCAGTCTTCCAGATACGCAGTATTTT. The whole variable domain, remainder taken from reference TRBV11-2 and TRBJ2-3, is EAGVAQSPRYKIIEKRQSVAFWCNPISGHATLYWYQQILGQGPKLLIQFQNNGVVDDSQLPKDRFSAERLKGVDSTLKIQPAKLEDSAVYLCASTSLPDTQYFGPGTRLTVL.

The chain joins TRBV28 to TRBJ1-4, with unresolved D. The V and J ends lost 6 bases and 8 bases respectively, with 22 bases between them. Per the germline V gene, CDR1 is MDHEN and CDR2 is SYDVKM. The CDR3 is 16 residues long. CDR3 sequence: CASRSLGKGAREKLFF. In nucleotides, the CDR3 is TGTGCCAGCAGATCCCTCGGGAAGGGCGCGCGAGAAAAACTGTTTTTT. Together with reference TRBV28 and TRBJ1-4, the CDR3 gives the full variable domain: DVKVTQSSRYLVKRTGEKVFLECVQDMDHENMFWYRQDPGLGLRLIYFSYDVKMKEKGDIPEGYSVSREKKERFSLILESASTNQTSMYLCASRSLGKGAREKLFFGSGTQLSVL.

The V and J genes are TRBV5-1 and TRBJ1-1; 9 nucleotides line up with TRBD1. This CDR3 comprises 15 residues. From germline, CDR1 is SGHRS and CDR2 YFSETQ. V trimming: 3 bases; J trimming: 5 bases; junction bases outside the gene matches: 8. The chain's CDR3 is CASSSLQGAPTEAFF. In DNA, the CDR3 is TGCGCCAGCAGCTCTTTACAGGGGGCTCCTACTGAAGCTTTCTTT. The whole variable domain, filled in from reference TRBV5-1 and TRBJ1-1, reads KAGVTQTPRYLIKTRGQQVTLSCSPISGHRSVSWYQQTPGQGLQFLFEYFSETQRNKGNFPGRFSGRQFSNSRSEMNVSTLELGDSALYLCASSSLQGAPTEAFFGQGTRLTVV.

The genes are TRBV7-2 and TRBJ1-5; D possibly corresponds to TRBD1 (5 bases). With 1 base removed from V and 1 base from J, the gap between germline ends came to 14 bases. There are 17 residues in the CDR3. CDR1 is SGHTA, CDR2 FQGNSA, per germline. The chain's CDR3 is CASSLGAGFGSNQPQHF. In nucleotides, the CDR3 is TGTGCCAGCAGCTTAGGGGCAGGGTTCGGCAGCAATCAGCCCCAGCATTTT.

The rearrangement joins TRBV18 to TRBJ2-5, with 8 bases fitting TRBD1. CDR1 is KGHSH, CDR2 LQKENI, per germline. The length of the CDR3 is 15 residues. Trimming took 2 bases from V and 5 from J; bases not matched to a gene: 7. Written as DNA, the CDR3 is TGTGCCAGCTCACCAACAGGGGGTGGTCTGGAGACCCAGTACTTC. It encodes CASSPTGGGLETQYF.

This chain links TRBV7-6 with TRBJ2-3; D remains ambiguous. The CDR3 is 14 residues long. Germline CDR1 and CDR2: SGHVS and FNYEAQ. V was trimmed by 1 base and J by 4 bases, leaving 9 bases between them. Written as DNA, the CDR3 is TGTGCCAGCAGCTTAGGAGGCTTTCCAGATACGCAGTATTTT. Residues: CASSLGGFPDTQYF.

This chain uses TRBV13 with TRBJ2-7, with TRBD2 matching 7 bases. CDR1 is PRHDT, CDR2 FYEKMQ, per germline (reference sequence). Germline trimming cut 1 base from V and 3 bases from J; bases unmatched to any gene: 6. The CDR3 totals 15 residues. CDR3 nucleotide sequence: TGTGCCAGCAGCTTAGTTAGGCGGGGGAACTACGAGCAGTACTTC. It translates to CASSLVRRGNYEQYF.

The genes are TRBV7-2 and TRBJ2-3; 8 bases agree with TRBD2. Unmatched junction bases numbered 13, after V lost 3 bases and J lost 2 bases. The CDR3 loop spans 18 amino acids. Germline assignment: CDR1 SGHTA and CDR2 FQGNSA. CDR3 in amino acids: CASSLGLSAGGNTDTQYF. Here the CDR3 DNA reads TGTGCCAGCAGCTTGGGTCTTTCGGCGGGGGGTAACACAGATACGCAGTATTTT. Full variable domain (missing parts from reference TRBV7-2 and TRBJ2-3): GAGVSQSPSNKVTEKGKDVELRCDPISGHTALYWYRQSLGQGLEFLIYFQGNSAPDKSGLPSDRFSAERTGGSVSTLTIQRTQQEDSAVYLCASSLGLSAGGNTDTQYFGPGTRLTVL.

The chain couples TRBV7-3 to TRBJ1-2, with no clear D. The CDR3 spans 13 residues. The germline gives CDR1 SGHTA, CDR2 FQGTGA. The V gene lost 1 base and the J gene lost 3 bases, with 6 bases spanning the gap. The CDR3 reads CASSLMGDYGYTF. The CDR3 DNA sequence: TGTGCCAGCAGCTTAATGGGCGACTATGGCTACACCTTC.

The V call is TRBV7-8, the J call TRBJ1-3; TRBD1 matches at 11 bases. The CDR3 is 20 residues long. Germline V gene lookup returns CDR1 SGHVS and CDR2 FQNEAQ. V lost 5 bases, J lost 0 bases, and 15 bases stayed unmatched. CDR3 in DNA: TGTGCCAGCAGCCTCCTGGCCGGGACAGGGGGTTTCAGCTCTGGAAACACCATATATTTT. As protein: CASSLLAGTGGFSSGNTIYF.

The rearrangement uses TRBV11-1 and TRBJ1-2, with D uncertain. V dropped 3 bases and J dropped 0 bases, with 5 bases sitting between them. Germline V gene sequence: CDR1 SGHAT, CDR2 FQDESV (reference sequence). CDR3 length: 13 amino acids. The CDR3 loop is CASSFIANYGYTF. CDR3 in DNA: TGTGCCAGCAGCTTTATAGCTAACTATGGCTACACCTTC.